A single sample gave rise to the 24 T cell receptor beta chains below, sequenced in a study of shared clonotypes between healthy human individuals. The data were produced by immunoSEQ multiplex PCR, yet TCRdb's version contains in-frame clones alone and is incomplete. The sample lists roughly 570,000 clones; roughly 98% were seen once. Positively selected for CCR7, the CD45RO-negative cells used as naive CD8 cells excluded terminally differentiated effector memory CD45RA+ cells. The sample comprised naive CD8+ T cells sorted from blood. The source of these receptors is a man aged 25 to 40 in good health.

The genes are TRBV7-7 and TRBJ2-5; 9 bases are shared with TRBD2. The CDR3 extends over 16 amino acids. Losses at the gene ends were 5 bases for V and 4 bases for J; bases not matched to a gene: 11. Per germline, CDR1 SSHAT and CDR2 FNYEAQ (reference sequence). The CDR3 coding sequence is TGTGCCAGCAGCGCGATAGCGGGAGAAGGGTCAGAGACCCAGTACTTC. Translated, it gives CASSAIAGEGSETQYF.

This chain uses TRBV7-9 with TRBJ1-2; D possibly corresponds to TRBD1 (6 bases). CDR1 and CDR2 (germline): SEHNR, FQNEAQ (reference sequence). CDR3 size: 13 residues. V dropped 5 bases and J dropped 8 bases, with 15 bases sitting between them. CDR3 residues: CASSIRQAEGYTF. The CDR3 DNA is TGTGCCAGCAGCATTAGACAGGCGGAGGGCTACACCTTC.

V is TRBV30 and J is TRBJ1-1; D not resolved. Germline assignment: CDR1 GTSNPN and CDR2 SVGIG (reference sequence). The CDR3 contains 11 residues. With 0 bases removed from V and 7 bases from J, the gap between germline ends came to 6 bases. CDR3 DNA sequence: TGTGCCTGGAGTGTATCGGGTGAAGCTTTCTTT. Translating it yields CAWSVSGEAFF.

V gene TRBV6-5 combines with J gene TRBJ1-2; D call uncertain. Germline V lookup: CDR1 MNHEY, CDR2 SVGAGI. Trimming left V 2 bases short and J 2 bases short, with 9 bases between. CDR3 length: 14 residues. CDR3 loop: CASSYRGLNYGYTF. The DNA for the CDR3 is TGTGCCAGCAGTTACCGGGGTCTCAACTATGGCTACACCTTC.

The gene calls are TRBV23-1 and TRBJ2-4; D is unresolved. TRBV23-1 is classed as an ORF, of uncertain function. The germline V and J ends were trimmed by 3 bases and 4 bases, with 4 bases remaining between them. CDR3 length: 12 amino acids. The CDR3 sequence is CASSQGKNIQYF. CDR3 DNA: TGCGCCAGCAGTCAGGGAAAAAACATTCAGTACTTC.

V and J are TRBV7-3 and TRBJ2-1; 11 nucleotides line up with TRBD2. Germline values: CDR1 SGHTA, CDR2 FQGTGA. V shed 2 bases, J shed 3 bases, and the junction held 0 bases outside the gene matches. The CDR3 is 15 residues long. The CDR3 region has the DNA TGTGCCAGCAGCTTAGGGACTAGCGGCTACAATGAGCAGTTCTTC. Its translation is CASSLGTSGYNEQFF. The full variable domain, in which reference TRBV7-3 and TRBJ2-1 provide the parts outside the CDR3, is GAGVSQTPSNKVTEKGKYVELRCDPISGHTALYWYRQSLGQGPEFLIYFQGTGAADDSGLPNDRFFAVRPEGSVSTLKIQRTERGDSAVYLCASSLGTSGYNEQFFGPGTRLTVL.

The rearrangement links TRBV19 to TRBJ2-1; 10 bases match TRBD2. The germline gives CDR1 LNHDA, CDR2 SQIVND (reference sequence). V lost 3 bases and J lost 0; bases outside the gene matches: 8. This CDR3 comprises 18 residues. In DNA form, the CDR3 reads TGTGCCAGTAGTATGACTAGCGGGTTCATGAGCTCCTACAATGAGCAGTTCTTC. Translating gives CASSMTSGFMSSYNEQFF.

The CDR3 sequence is CASNPTGTELNTQYF. The CDR3 DNA follows: TGTGCCAGCAACCCCACCGGGACAGAGCTAAACACGCAGTACTTC. The V gene is TRBV6-5, the J gene TRBJ2-7; 7 bases align to TRBD1. This CDR3 has 15 residues. Germline V lookup: CDR1 MNHEY, CDR2 SVGAGI. V lost 7 bases, J lost 9 bases, and 18 bases stayed unmatched.

The chain couples TRBV5-1 to TRBJ2-1; 10 bases map to TRBD2. Germline V gives CDR1 SGHRS, CDR2 YFSETQ. V shed 2 bases, J shed 6 bases, and the junction held 2 bases outside the gene matches. This CDR3 contains 14 residues. The CDR3 is CASSFSSGSNEQFF. CDR3 bases: TGCGCCAGCAGCTTCTCTAGCGGGAGCAATGAGCAGTTCTTC. The whole variable domain, remainder taken from reference TRBV5-1 and TRBJ2-1, is KAGVTQTPRYLIKTRGQQVTLSCSPISGHRSVSWYQQTPGQGLQFLFEYFSETQRNKGNFPGRFSGRQFSNSRSEMNVSTLELGDSALYLCASSFSSGSNEQFFGPGTRLTVL.

V is TRBV7-9 and J is TRBJ2-7; D is uncertain. The ends were cut back, 4 bases at V and 5 bases at J, with 6 bases in the middle. The CDR3 is made up of 11 amino acids. CDR1 and CDR2 from the germline V gene are SEHNR and FQNEAQ (reference sequence). The CDR3 spells CASSSNHEQYF. Written as DNA, the CDR3 is TGTGCCAGCAGCTCAAACCACGAGCAGTACTTC.

This chain uses TRBV29-1 with TRBJ2-1, with 7 bases aligning to TRBD1. Germline CDR1 and CDR2: SQVTM and ANQGSEA. V lost 3 bases and J lost 3; bases outside the gene matches: 11. The CDR3 is 16 amino acids. The CDR3 loop is CSVESGTAPGYNEQFF. CDR3 DNA sequence: TGCAGCGTTGAGAGTGGGACAGCCCCGGGCTACAATGAGCAGTTCTTC.

V gene TRBV9 combines with J gene TRBJ2-7; D unclear. This CDR3 is built from 14 residues. With 2 bases removed from V and 0 bases from J, the gap between germline ends came to 9 bases. CDR1 and CDR2 from the germline V gene are SGDLS and YYNGEE. This chain's CDR3 is CASSVLPSSYEQYF. The CDR3 DNA follows: TGTGCCAGCAGCGTGCTGCCAAGCTCCTACGAGCAGTACTTC. Complete variable domain (other parts from reference TRBV9 and TRBJ2-7): DSGVTQTPKHLITATGQRVTLRCSPRSGDLSVYWYQQSLDQGLQFLIQYYNGEERAKGNILERFSAQQFPDLHSELNLSSLELGDSALYFCASSVLPSSYEQYFGPGTRLTVT.

This chain links TRBV5-5 with TRBJ2-1; 9 bases agree with TRBD2. J gave up 4 bases and V 0 bases, and 2 bases lay outside the gene matches. Germline V gene sequence: CDR1 SGHKS, CDR2 YYEKEE (reference sequence). The CDR3 spans 15 residues. The CDR3 sequence is CASSLVLAGYNEQFF. CDR3 coding DNA: TGTGCCAGCAGCTTGGTGCTAGCGGGGTACAATGAGCAGTTCTTC.

The chain uses TRBV7-9 and TRBJ2-1, with D uncertain. V lost 3 bases and J lost 2, with 5 bases in between. Germline CDR1 reads SEHNR; CDR2 reads FQNEAQ (reference sequence). The CDR3 loop spans 13 amino acids. CDR3 residues: CASSFGTYNEQFF. The CDR3 DNA is TGTGCCAGCAGCTTTGGGACCTACAATGAGCAGTTCTTC. The variable domain in full, completed from reference TRBV7-9 and TRBJ2-1, reads DTGVSQNPRHKITKRGQNVTFRCDPISEHNRLYWYRQTLGQGPEFLTYFQNEAQLEKSRLLSDRFSAERPKGSFSTLEIQRTEQGDSAMYLCASSFGTYNEQFFGPGTRLTVL.

The chain employs TRBV28 and TRBJ2-7, with 7 bases lining up with TRBD1. V was clipped by 3 bases and J by 6 bases; unmatched bases: 8. Per the germline V gene, CDR1 is MDHEN and CDR2 is SYDVKM. The CDR3 has 14 amino acids. The chain's CDR3 is CASSLTGSKCEQYF. The CDR3 nucleotides are TGTGCCAGCAGTTTGACAGGGAGCAAATGCGAGCAGTACTTC.

The CDR3 spells CASGGEDGRTYNEQFF. DNA for the CDR3: TGTGCCAGCGGCGGTGAGGACGGGAGGACCTACAATGAGCAGTTCTTC. The chain has TRBV28 and TRBJ2-1; 7 positions match TRBD2. The V segment lost 8 bases and the J segment 2 bases; nucleotides outside the gene matches: 12. Germline V lookup: CDR1 MDHEN, CDR2 SYDVKM. The CDR3 is made up of 16 amino acids.

The genes are TRBV5-1 and TRBJ2-7; 11 bases align to TRBD1. With V trimmed by 5 bases and J by 1 base, 5 bases remained unmatched. CDR1 and CDR2 from the germline V gene are SGHRS and YFSETQ. This CDR3 comprises 15 residues. The CDR3 is CASRPDRGPSYEQYF. The CDR3 nucleotides are TGCGCCAGCAGACCGGACAGGGGGCCTTCCTACGAGCAGTACTTC. The full variable domain, with the rest looked up from reference TRBV5-1 and TRBJ2-7, is KAGVTQTPRYLIKTRGQQVTLSCSPISGHRSVSWYQQTPGQGLQFLFEYFSETQRNKGNFPGRFSGRQFSNSRSEMNVSTLELGDSALYLCASRPDRGPSYEQYFGPGTRLTVT.

The chain is built from TRBV13 and TRBJ2-1; possibly TRBD2 for D (5 bases). The CDR3 loop spans 18 amino acids. Trimming took off 4 bases at V and 0 bases at J, with 19 bases between the two ends. Germline CDR1 is PRHDT and CDR2 is FYEKMQ (reference sequence). The CDR3 here is CASSSSPGVGSSYNEQFF. The CDR3 DNA reads as TGTGCCAGCAGCTCCTCGCCCGGGGTAGGCAGCTCCTACAATGAGCAGTTCTTC.

The chain is built from TRBV28 and TRBJ2-5, with 12 bases aligning to TRBD1. V dropped 6 bases and J dropped 6; count of bases not matched to a gene: 5. In germline, CDR1 is MDHEN, CDR2 SYDVKM. The length of the CDR3 is 14 residues. The CDR3 DNA follows: TGTGCCAGCAGGGGGACAGGGGGCACCAAGACCCAGTACTTC. Its translation: CASRGTGGTKTQYF.

The chain is built from TRBV5-5 and TRBJ2-5; either TRBD1 or TRBD2 may supply D (5 bases each). Trimming stripped 6 bases from V and 1 base from J, with 22 bases between. This CDR3 is built from 17 residues. Germline values: CDR1 SGHKS, CDR2 YYEKEE (reference sequence). The DNA for the CDR3 is TGTGCCAGCAACCTTGGCCGTGTTACGGGGCTCCAAGAGACCCAGTACTTC. It translates to CASNLGRVTGLQETQYF.

The chain couples TRBV28 to TRBJ2-1, with 8 bases identical to TRBD1. Germline V gene data show CDR1 as MDHEN and CDR2 as SYDVKM. V was clipped by 7 bases and J by 3 bases; unmatched bases: 8. This CDR3 region has 15 residues. CDR3 nucleotide sequence: TGTGCCAGCACCGCGGACAGGGTCTACTACAATGAGCAGTTCTTC. Its protein product is CASTADRVYYNEQFF.

The chain joins TRBV5-5 to TRBJ1-5; D might be TRBD1 (6 bases). Germline CDR1 and CDR2: SGHKS and YYEKEE (reference sequence). The V end lost 1 base, the J end lost 2 bases, and 13 bases lay between the germline ends. This CDR3 spans 16 amino acids. The CDR3, as DNA: TGTGCCAGCAGCTTGAGGTGGGGGCAAGGCAATCAGCCCCAGCATTTT. It codes for CASSLRWGQGNQPQHF.

As DNA, the CDR3 is TGTGCCAGCAGCCCGGGGCAGGGAGTTCCTGAAGCTTTCTTT. It encodes CASSPGQGVPEAFF. V usage is TRBV11-2 and J usage is TRBJ1-1, with D possibly matching TRBD1 (5 bases). The CDR3 runs 14 residues. Between the trimmed V and J ends, which lost 5 bases and 6 bases, there was a span of 16 bases. Germline V lookup: CDR1 SGHAT, CDR2 FQNNGV.

This rearrangement joins TRBV11-3 to TRBJ2-3; TRBD1 might be the D (6 bases). Trimming stripped 4 bases from V and 4 bases from J, with 12 bases between. The germline CDR1 and CDR2 sequences are SGHNT and YENEEA. This CDR3 spans 14 amino acids. The CDR3 DNA follows: TGTGCCAGCAGCTCCTACAGGGACCCAGATACGCAGTATTTT. Translating it yields CASSSYRDPDTQYF.